These 21 T cell receptor beta chains share one sample of origin, sequenced in a study of T-cell memory formation after mild COVID-19. Using its own MiXCR run on the 5' RACE reads, TCRdb lists one record per CDR3 protein. The sample lists just over 350,000 distinct CDR3 sequences; roughly 14% were seen once. Specimen: PBMCs or a T cell subset sorted from them (not recorded which). Receptors originate from a man aged 18 to 29 who had mild COVID-19 (a few samples of this study predate the infection). Cell type and time point are not known.

CDR3: CASSLEQGAREQYF. The CDR3 coding sequence is TGCGCCAGCAGCTTAGAACAGGGGGCGCGAGAGCAGTACTTC. The chain uses TRBV5-1 and TRBJ2-7, with 9 bases fitting TRBD1. This CDR3 has 14 residues. V lost 2 bases and J lost 7; bases outside the gene matches: 7. The germline CDR1 and CDR2 sequences are SGHRS and YFSETQ.

This clonotype was detected ten times or more. CDR3 loop: CASSLRDSLYF. CDR3 DNA: TGTGCCAGCAGTCTACGGGACAGTTTGTACTTC. The genes are TRBV12-3 or TRBV12-4 and TRBJ2-5, with TRBD1 matching over 7 bases. The CDR3 totals 11 residues. V was pared by 5 bases and J by 13 bases, with 7 bases of the junction left unmatched.

This clonotype was observed at least ten times. The chain has TRBV12-3 or TRBV12-4 and TRBJ2-2; TRBD2 matches at 10 bases. CDR3 size: 16 residues. Trimming removed 5 bases from V and 6 bases from J; junction bases left unmatched: 9. Here the CDR3 reads CASSRRSGGAAGELFF. The CDR3, as DNA: TGTGCCAGCAGTAGACGGAGCGGGGGGGCCGCCGGGGAGCTGTTTTTT.

This clonotype has a handful of counts. The rearrangement links TRBV12-3 or TRBV12-4 to TRBJ2-7; 7 bases agree with TRBD1. Trimming removed 7 bases from V and 7 bases from J; junction bases left unmatched: 13. CDR3 size: 14 residues. CDR3 coding DNA: TGTGCCAGCAACACACGACAGGGAAAGGGAGAGCAGTACGTC. This gives the protein CASNTRQGKGEQYV.

This clonotype was seen only a few times. The rearrangement joins TRBV5-1 to TRBJ2-7; D ambiguous. The CDR3 covers 13 residues. Germline CDR1 and CDR2: SGHRS and YFSETQ. Trimming pared 7 bases from V and 5 bases from J, leaving 16 bases between. The CDR3 nucleotides are TGCGCCAGCTGCCTCGGCGGTCGGGACGAGCAGTACTTC. It encodes CASCLGGRDEQYF. Combining the CDR3 with reference TRBV5-1 and TRBJ2-7 gives the whole variable domain KAGVTQTPRYLIKTRGQQVTLSCSPISGHRSVSWYQQTPGQGLQFLFEYFSETQRNKGNFPGRFSGRQFSNSRSEMNVSTLELGDSALYLCASCLGGRDEQYFGPGTRLTVT.

In this sample, this clonotype turned up a few times. The V gene is TRBV2, the J gene TRBJ2-7; maybe TRBD1 (5 bases). The CDR3 is 13 residues long. The germline V gene encodes CDR1 SNHLY and CDR2 FYNNEI. V lost 6 bases, J lost 2 bases, and 11 bases lay in between. CDR3 sequence (DNA): TGTGCCAGCAGACCCAGGGCGGCCTACGAGCAGTACTTC. Translated: CASRPRAAYEQYF.

This clonotype was seen repeatedly, ten times or more. The rearrangement uses TRBV29-1 and TRBJ2-2; TRBD2 agrees at 14 bases. The CDR3 runs 15 residues. Germline V CDR1 and CDR2: SQVTM, ANQGSEA. The J segment lost 6 bases and the V segment lost 3 bases, leaving 3 bases of the junction unmatched. The DNA for the CDR3 is TGCAGCGTTGACGGACTAGCGGGGGGATCCGGGGAGCTGTTTTTT. Its translation is CSVDGLAGGSGELFF.

The V and J genes are TRBV6-6 and TRBJ2-1; 8 bases are a match to TRBD2. The germline CDR1 and CDR2 sequences are MNHNY and SVGAGI (reference sequence). V shed 0 bases and J 6 bases; nucleotides not matched to a gene: 7. The CDR3 contains 16 residues. The CDR3 coding sequence is TGTGCCAGCAGTTACTCGATTCAGCGGGGGCTCAATGAGCAGTTCTTC. Translation gives CASSYSIQRGLNEQFF.

The table lists this clonotype with a few counts. V and J are TRBV12-3 or TRBV12-4 and TRBJ2-2, with no clear D. This CDR3 comprises 15 residues. Between the trimmed V and J ends, which lost 6 bases and 0 bases, there was a span of 11 bases. CDR3 region: CASREYTPNTGELFF. The CDR3 DNA follows: TGTGCCAGCAGGGAATACACCCCGAACACCGGGGAGCTGTTTTTT.

This clonotype was detected only a few times. The chain employs TRBV5-1 and TRBJ2-2; the D call may be TRBD1 or TRBD2 (5 bases each). V was shortened by 4 bases and J by 3 bases, with 13 bases between the two germline ends. The CDR3 is 15 amino acids. Germline V gene lookup returns CDR1 SGHRS and CDR2 YFSETQ. CDR3 DNA sequence: TGCGCCAGCAGCCGGGGCGTGGATTACACCGGGGAGCTGTTTTTT. Protein sequence: CASSRGVDYTGELFF. Drawing the rest from reference TRBV5-1 and TRBJ2-2, the complete variable domain is KAGVTQTPRYLIKTRGQQVTLSCSPISGHRSVSWYQQTPGQGLQFLFEYFSETQRNKGNFPGRFSGRQFSNSRSEMNVSTLELGDSALYLCASSRGVDYTGELFFGEGSRLTVL.

The chain couples TRBV4-3 to TRBJ2-1; D unresolved. The V end lost 0 bases, the J end lost 4 bases, and 13 bases lay between the germline ends. Germline loops: CDR1 LGHNA, CDR2 YSLEER. The CDR3 runs to 16 residues. CDR3: CASSQDSPHPYNEQFF. The CDR3 DNA sequence: TGCGCCAGCAGCCAAGATAGCCCCCACCCTTACAATGAGCAGTTCTTC.

This clonotype was seen at least ten times. The V call is TRBV10-1, the J call TRBJ1-1; TRBD1 might be the D (5 bases). Germline CDR1 WNHNN, CDR2 SYGVQD (reference sequence). This CDR3 region has 14 residues. Trimming shortened V by 5 bases and J by 7 bases, and 17 bases separated the two germline ends. The CDR3 protein is CASSSGASRNEAFF. In DNA form, the CDR3 reads TGCGCCAGCAGTTCTGGGGCTTCAAGGAATGAAGCTTTCTTT.

This chain joins TRBV14 and TRBJ2-1; D remains unclear. The CDR3 has 14 amino acids. Germline CDR1 is SGHDN and CDR2 is FVKESK. Trimming took off 6 bases at V and 2 bases at J, with 11 bases between the two ends. The CDR3 loop is CASRQSDPYNEQFF. CDR3 nucleotides: TGTGCCAGCAGACAGTCCGACCCCTACAATGAGCAGTTCTTC.

This clonotype came up many times. Here the CDR3 DNA reads TGTGCCAGCAGCCAAGCCGGGGATGGATACGAGCAGTACTTC. This encodes CASSQAGDGYEQYF. V usage is TRBV4-2 and J usage is TRBJ2-7, with D perhaps matching TRBD2 (5 bases). Trimming left V 1 base short and J 4 bases short, with 11 bases between. CDR1 and CDR2 from the germline V gene are LGHNA and YNFKEQ. This CDR3 contains 14 residues.

V gene TRBV10-3 combines with J gene TRBJ1-1; D unresolved. Trimming stripped 3 bases from V and 0 bases from J, with 8 bases between. The CDR3 spans 14 residues. Germline V gene data show CDR1 as ENHRY and CDR2 as SYGVKD. CDR3 coding DNA: TGTGCCATCAGTGATACAGAGATGAACACTGAAGCTTTCTTT. Translation: CAISDTEMNTEAFF.

This rearrangement joins TRBV6-1 to TRBJ1-4; D ambiguous. Looked up from germline, CDR1 is MNHNS and CDR2 is SASEGT. Trimming shortened V by 4 bases and J by 1 base, and 16 bases separated the two germline ends. The length of the CDR3 is 17 residues. The CDR3 DNA reads as TGTGCCAGCAGTGCCTTTCAATTGCTTGGAACTAATGAAAAACTGTTTTTT. Translation gives CASSAFQLLGTNEKLFF.

V and J are TRBV6-2 or TRBV6-3 and TRBJ1-5; D is unresolved. Germline V lookup: CDR1 MNHEY, CDR2 SVGEGT. The CDR3 is 13 amino acids. V gave up 7 bases and J gave up 3 bases, with 10 bases separating them. In nucleotides, the CDR3 is TGTGCCAGCATTAAGGGTGACAATCAGCCCCAGCATTTT. Translating it yields CASIKGDNQPQHF.

There are many counts of this clonotype. The chain links TRBV5-1 to TRBJ1-1, with 7 bases matching TRBD1. The CDR3 runs 15 residues. Germline V CDR1 and CDR2: SGHRS, YFSETQ. The trim removed 4 bases at V and 0 bases at J, leaving 6 bases unmatched. DNA for the CDR3: TGCGCCAGCAGCCGAATGGGACAGATGAACACTGAAGCTTTCTTT. It specifies CASSRMGQMNTEAFF.

This clonotype was seen repeatedly, ten times or more. V is TRBV4-2 and J is TRBJ2-5; 8 nucleotides align to TRBD2. CDR1 LGHNA and CDR2 YNFKEQ come from the germline V gene. J was trimmed by 1 base and V by 3 bases; bases with no gene match: 7. The CDR3 has 16 amino acids. The CDR3 is CASSQELAAPQETQYF. Written as DNA, the CDR3 is TGTGCCAGCAGCCAGGAACTAGCGGCCCCCCAAGAGACCCAGTACTTC.

The chain is built from TRBV28 and TRBJ2-7; TRBD2 might be the D (6 bases). Trimming pared 4 bases from V and 1 base from J, leaving 11 bases between. Germline V gives CDR1 MDHEN, CDR2 SYDVKM. This CDR3 is built from 14 residues. The chain's CDR3 is CASSSPGESYEQYF. CDR3 DNA sequence: TGTGCCAGCAGTTCCCCGGGGGAGTCCTACGAGCAGTACTTC.

The table lists this clonotype with a few counts. The V gene is TRBV29-1, the J gene TRBJ2-7, with TRBD1 matching over 12 bases. V was clipped by 7 bases and J by 7 bases; unmatched bases: 14. This CDR3 comprises 15 residues. Germline-derived CDR1 and CDR2 are SQVTM and ANQGSEA. The chain's CDR3 is CSATPRDRGRSEQYV. The DNA for the CDR3 is TGCAGCGCGACCCCCCGGGACAGGGGGCGGAGTGAGCAGTACGTC.